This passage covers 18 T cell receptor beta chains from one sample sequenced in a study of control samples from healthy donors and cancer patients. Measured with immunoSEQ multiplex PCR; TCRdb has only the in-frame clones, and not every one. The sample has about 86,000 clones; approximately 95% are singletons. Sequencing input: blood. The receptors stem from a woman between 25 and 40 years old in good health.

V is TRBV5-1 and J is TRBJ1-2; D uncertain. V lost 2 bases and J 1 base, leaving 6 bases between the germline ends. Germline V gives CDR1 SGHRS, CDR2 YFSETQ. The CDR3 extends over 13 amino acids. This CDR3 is CASSFTFNYGYTF. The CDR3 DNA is TGCGCCAGCAGCTTTACATTTAACTATGGCTACACCTTC.

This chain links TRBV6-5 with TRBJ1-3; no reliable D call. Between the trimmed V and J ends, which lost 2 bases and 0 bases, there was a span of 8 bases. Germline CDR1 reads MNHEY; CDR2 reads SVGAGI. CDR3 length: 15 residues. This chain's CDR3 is CASSYNENSGNTIYF. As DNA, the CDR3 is TGTGCCAGCAGTTACAACGAGAACTCTGGAAACACCATATATTTT.

CDR3 sequence: CASSPTPRNYGYTF. CDR3 nucleotide sequence: TGTGCCAGCTCACCAACGCCACGGAACTATGGCTACACCTTC. This chain joins TRBV18 and TRBJ1-2; D gene uncertain. Trimming removed 2 bases at V and 2 bases at J, with 9 bases between. There are 14 residues in the CDR3. The germline V gene encodes CDR1 KGHSH and CDR2 LQKENI.

CDR3 sequence: CASSFELARSSYEQYF. The DNA of the CDR3 is TGTGCCAGCAGCTTTGAACTAGCGCGGAGCTCCTACGAGCAGTACTTC. This chain links TRBV5-5 with TRBJ2-7; TRBD2 aligns across 7 bases. CDR1 is SGHKS and CDR2 is YYEKEE in the germline V gene (reference sequence). CDR3 length equals 16 residues. Losses at the gene ends were 2 bases for V and 0 bases for J; bases not matched to a gene: 8.

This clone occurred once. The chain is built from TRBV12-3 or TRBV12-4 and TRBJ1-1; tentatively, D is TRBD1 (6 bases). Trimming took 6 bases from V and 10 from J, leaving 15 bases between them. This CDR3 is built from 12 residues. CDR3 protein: CASRLDRFGAFF. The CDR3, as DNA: TGTGCCAGCAGACTCGACAGGTTTGGAGCTTTCTTT.

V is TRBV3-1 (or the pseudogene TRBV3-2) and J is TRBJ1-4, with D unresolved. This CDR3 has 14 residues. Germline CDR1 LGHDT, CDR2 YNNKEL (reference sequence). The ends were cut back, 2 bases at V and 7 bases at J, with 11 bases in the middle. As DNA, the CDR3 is TGTGCCAGCAGCCAAACCGGCGGGGTTGAAAAACTGTTTTTT. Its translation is CASSQTGGVEKLFF.

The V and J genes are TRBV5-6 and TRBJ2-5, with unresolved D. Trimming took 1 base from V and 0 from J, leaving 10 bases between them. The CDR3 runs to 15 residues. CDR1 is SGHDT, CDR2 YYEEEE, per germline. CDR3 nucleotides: TGTGCCAGCAGCTTGCCAGCCGGATACCAAGAGACCCAGTACTTC. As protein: CASSLPAGYQETQYF.

CDR3: CASDKDRLANQPQHF. Written as DNA, the CDR3 is TGTGCCAGCGATAAGGACAGGCTGGCCAATCAGCCCCAGCATTTT. The V gene is TRBV6-5, the J gene TRBJ1-5, with 7 bases matching TRBD1. The CDR3 consists of 15 residues. CDR1 is MNHEY and CDR2 is SVGAGI in the germline V gene. J lost 3 bases, V lost 8 bases, and 10 bases had no gene match.

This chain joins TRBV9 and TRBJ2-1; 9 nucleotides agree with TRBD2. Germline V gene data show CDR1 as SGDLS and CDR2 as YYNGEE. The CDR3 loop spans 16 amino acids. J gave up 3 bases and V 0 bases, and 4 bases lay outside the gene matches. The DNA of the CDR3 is TGTGCCAGCAGCGTAGTGGGTAGCGGGAGCTACAATGAGCAGTTCTTC. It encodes CASSVVGSGSYNEQFF. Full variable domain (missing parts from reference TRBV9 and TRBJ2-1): DSGVTQTPKHLITATGQRVTLRCSPRSGDLSVYWYQQSLDQGLQFLIQYYNGEERAKGNILERFSAQQFPDLHSELNLSSLELGDSALYFCASSVVGSGSYNEQFFGPGTRLTVL.

The CDR3 region has the DNA TGTGCCATCAGCGCTGGGGGCGGGACAGGGGGCACAGATACGCAGTATTTT. This gives the protein CAISAGGGTGGTDTQYF. The V gene is TRBV10-3, the J gene TRBJ2-3; 10 bases fit TRBD1. The J segment lost 1 base and the V segment lost 6 bases, leaving 10 bases of the junction unmatched. From germline, CDR1 is ENHRY and CDR2 SYGVKD. This CDR3 has 17 amino acids.

CDR3 nucleotide sequence: TGCGCCAGCAGTGAGTCGGCATCCGCCCAAGAGACCCAGTACTTC. This encodes CASSESASAQETQYF. V and J are TRBV10-2 and TRBJ2-5, with D unclear. In germline, CDR1 is WSHSY, CDR2 SAAADI. The CDR3 loop spans 15 amino acids. Trimming took 0 bases from V and 1 from J, leaving 9 bases between them.

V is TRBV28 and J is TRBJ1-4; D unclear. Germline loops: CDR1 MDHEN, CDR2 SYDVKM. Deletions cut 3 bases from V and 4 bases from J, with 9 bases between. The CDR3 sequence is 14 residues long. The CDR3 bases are TGTGCCAGCAGTTTCTGGGGAGGTAATGAAAAACTGTTTTTT. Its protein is CASSFWGGNEKLFF. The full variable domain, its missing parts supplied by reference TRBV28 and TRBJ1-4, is DVKVTQSSRYLVKRTGEKVFLECVQDMDHENMFWYRQDPGLGLRLIYFSYDVKMKEKGDIPEGYSVSREKKERFSLILESASTNQTSMYLCASSFWGGNEKLFFGSGTQLSVL.

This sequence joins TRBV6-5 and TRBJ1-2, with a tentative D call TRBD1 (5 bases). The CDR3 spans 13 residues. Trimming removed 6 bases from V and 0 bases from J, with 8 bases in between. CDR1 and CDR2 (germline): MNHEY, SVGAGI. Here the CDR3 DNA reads TGTGCCAGCAGGGGGCAGGCTAACTATGGCTACACCTTC. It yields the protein CASRGQANYGYTF.

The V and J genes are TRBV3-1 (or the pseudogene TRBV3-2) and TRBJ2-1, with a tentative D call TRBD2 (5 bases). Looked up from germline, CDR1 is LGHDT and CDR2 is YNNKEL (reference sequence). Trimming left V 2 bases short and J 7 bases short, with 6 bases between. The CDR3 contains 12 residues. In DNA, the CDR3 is TGTGCCAGCAGCCAATCGGGGAATGAGCAGTTCTTC. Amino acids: CASSQSGNEQFF.

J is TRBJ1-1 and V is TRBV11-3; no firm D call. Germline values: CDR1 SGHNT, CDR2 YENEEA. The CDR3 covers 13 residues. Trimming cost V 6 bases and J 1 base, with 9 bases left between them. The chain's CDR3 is CASRLQENTEAFF. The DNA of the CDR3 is TGTGCCAGCAGGCTCCAGGAGAACACTGAAGCTTTCTTT.

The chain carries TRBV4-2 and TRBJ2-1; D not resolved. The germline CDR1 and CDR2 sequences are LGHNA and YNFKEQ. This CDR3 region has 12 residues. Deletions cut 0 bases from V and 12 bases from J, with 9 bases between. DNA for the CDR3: TGTGCCAGCAGCCAAGAACAGACGCGGCAGTTCTTC. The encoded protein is CASSQEQTRQFF.

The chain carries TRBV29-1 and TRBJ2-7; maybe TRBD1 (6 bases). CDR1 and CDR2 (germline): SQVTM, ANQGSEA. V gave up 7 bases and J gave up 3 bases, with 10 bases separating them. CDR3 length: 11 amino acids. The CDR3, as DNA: TGCAGCGCCCGGACAGACTACGAGCAGTACTTC. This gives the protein CSARTDYEQYF.

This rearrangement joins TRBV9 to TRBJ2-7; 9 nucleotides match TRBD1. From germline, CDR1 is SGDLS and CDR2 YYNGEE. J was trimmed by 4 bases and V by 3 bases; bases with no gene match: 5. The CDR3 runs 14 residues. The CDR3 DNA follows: TGTGCCAGCAGCGCCATGACAGGGGGGTACGAGCAGTACTTC. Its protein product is CASSAMTGGYEQYF.